These 25 T cell receptor beta chains originate from one sample sequenced in a study of shared clonotypes between healthy human individuals. Method: immunoSEQ multiplex PCR; TCRdb's copy keeps in-frame clones and lacks some. This table has around 1.5 million clones, roughly 98% appearing once. Sequences were obtained from naive CD4+ T cells sorted from blood. The subset was: CD45RA+ positively selected. These TCRs come from a man under 40 in good health.

The chain has TRBV2 and TRBJ2-7; the D gene is possibly TRBD1 (5 bases). The CDR3 runs to 17 residues. Germline CDR1 reads SNHLY; CDR2 reads FYNNEI. The germline V and J ends were trimmed by 2 bases and 4 bases, with 21 bases remaining between them. CDR3: CASSENLDSPKRYEQYF. The CDR3 DNA sequence: TGTGCCAGCAGTGAAAATCTCGACAGCCCTAAGAGGTACGAGCAGTACTTC. Complete variable domain (other parts from reference TRBV2 and TRBJ2-7): EPEVTQTPSHQVTQMGQEVILRCVPISNHLYFYWYRQILGQKVEFLVSFYNNEISEKSEIFDDQFSVERPDGSNFTLKIRSTKLEDSAMYFCASSENLDSPKRYEQYFGPGTRLTVT.

This chain uses TRBV19 with TRBJ2-2; a possible D gene is TRBD1 (5 bases). The CDR3 extends over 15 amino acids. Trimming shortened V by 3 bases and J by 5 bases, and 13 bases separated the two germline ends. CDR1 and CDR2 (germline): LNHDA, SQIVND (reference sequence). This CDR3 reads CASSIGQGWTGELFF. For the CDR3, the DNA is TGTGCCAGTAGTATCGGCCAGGGTTGGACCGGGGAGCTGTTTTTT.

The chain couples TRBV25-1 to TRBJ2-7; either TRBD1 or TRBD2 may supply D (6 bases each). The V end was cut by 6 bases, the J end by 1 base, with 10 bases between. The germline V gene encodes CDR1 MGHDK and CDR2 SYGVNS. The CDR3 sequence is 13 residues long. CDR3 residues: CASREGGSYEQYF. CDR3 bases: TGTGCCAGCAGAGAGGGGGGATCCTACGAGCAGTACTTC.

This clone has a single count. The chain couples TRBV7-9 to TRBJ2-7; 10 bases map to TRBD2. The germline CDR1 and CDR2 sequences are SEHNR and FQNEAQ (reference sequence). The CDR3 loop spans 19 amino acids. The J segment lost 4 bases and the V segment lost 2 bases, leaving 17 bases of the junction unmatched. The CDR3 bases are TGTGCCAGCAGCTTATGGGGGGCTAGCGGGAGTTTGTTCCCATACGAGCAGTACTTC. Amino acids: CASSLWGASGSLFPYEQYF.

J is TRBJ1-1 and V is TRBV14, with 8 bases lining up with TRBD1. The CDR3 contains 14 residues. J was trimmed by 5 bases and V by 4 bases; bases with no gene match: 6. CDR1 and CDR2 from the germline V gene are SGHDN and FVKESK. Here the CDR3 DNA reads TGTGCCAGCAGCCGGACAGGGCGTAGGACTGAAGCTTTCTTT. This translates into CASSRTGRRTEAFF.

The rearrangement uses TRBV11-2 and TRBJ2-3, with D possibly matching TRBD1 (5 bases). V was trimmed by 5 bases and J by 6 bases, leaving 15 bases between them. This CDR3 contains 14 residues. CDR1 and CDR2 (germline): SGHAT, FQNNGV. The CDR3 DNA reads TGTGCCAGCAGCCTCTCCCCCCCAGGGGATACGCAGTATTTT. It specifies CASSLSPPGDTQYF.

The chain recombines TRBV15 with TRBJ2-7; TRBD1 agrees at 8 bases. V was pared by 4 bases and J by 0 bases, with 5 bases of the junction left unmatched. Germline-derived CDR1 and CDR2 are LNHNV and YYDKDF (reference sequence). The CDR3 consists of 15 residues. The chain's CDR3 is CATSKGQVSSYEQYF. The CDR3 bases are TGTGCCACCAGCAAGGGACAGGTATCCTCCTACGAGCAGTACTTC.

The chain carries TRBV7-6 and TRBJ1-1; no clear D gene. V dropped 5 bases and J dropped 0 bases, with 19 bases sitting between them. The CDR3 is made up of 17 amino acids. CDR1 and CDR2 (germline): SGHVS, FNYEAQ. The CDR3 reads CASSPAQLIVMNTEAFF. The CDR3 nucleotides are TGTGCCAGCAGCCCTGCACAACTAATTGTCATGAACACTGAAGCTTTCTTT.

This chain links TRBV9 with TRBJ2-3, with 7 nucleotides matching TRBD1. Germline CDR1 and CDR2: SGDLS and YYNGEE. V dropped 2 bases and J dropped 4; count of bases not matched to a gene: 16. The CDR3 length is 18 residues. The CDR3 DNA is TGTGCCAGCAGCGTGCGTCCTGGGACAGCCCTAGGGCCAGATACGCAGTATTTT. This translates into CASSVRPGTALGPDTQYF.

The DNA of the CDR3 is TGTGCCAGTAGTCTCCTGACTCCCCAGGGGGAGACCCAGTACTTC. It specifies CASSLLTPQGETQYF. The rearrangement joins TRBV19 to TRBJ2-5, with D possibly TRBD1 on 6 matching bases. This CDR3 contains 15 residues. Germline lookup yields CDR1 LNHDA and CDR2 SQIVND (reference sequence). Trimming pared 5 bases from V and 5 bases from J, leaving 18 bases between.

V gene TRBV6-5 combines with J gene TRBJ2-7, with 9 bases matching TRBD1. J lost 3 bases, V lost 5 bases, and 8 bases had no gene match. In germline, CDR1 is MNHEY, CDR2 SVGAGI. This CDR3 has 15 amino acids. This CDR3 reads CASSNTGTGNYEQYF. CDR3 in DNA: TGTGCCAGCAGTAATACCGGGACAGGGAACTACGAGCAGTACTTC.

The chain is built from TRBV7-3 and TRBJ2-4; no definite D call. The CDR3 runs to 15 residues. In germline, CDR1 is SGHTA, CDR2 FQGTGA. V shed 2 bases and J shed 0 bases, with 8 bases lying between them. CDR3 nucleotide sequence: TGTGCCAGCAGCTTAGACGGAGTAGCCAAAAACATTCAGTACTTC. Translated, it gives CASSLDGVAKNIQYF.

This clone was detected once. This chain uses TRBV4-1 with TRBJ2-7; D ambiguous. CDR3 length: 15 amino acids. Trimming took off 1 base at V and 5 bases at J, with 15 bases between the two ends. The germline V gene has CDR1 MGHRA and CDR2 YSYEKL. The CDR3 bases are TGCGCCAGCAGCCAAGTCCCAGACAATCCCCACGAGCAGTACTTC. Protein sequence: CASSQVPDNPHEQYF.

The V gene is TRBV28, the J gene TRBJ2-7, with TRBD2 matching over 7 bases. The ends lost 10 bases at V and 5 bases at J; junction bases unmatched: 14. CDR3 size: 14 residues. Germline CDR1 MDHEN, CDR2 SYDVKM. The CDR3 reads CATDRGGSHHEQYF. The CDR3 nucleotides are TGTGCCACAGATAGAGGCGGGAGTCACCACGAGCAGTACTTC.

The gene calls are TRBV5-6 and TRBJ2-6, with D tentatively TRBD2 (6 bases). Germline values: CDR1 SGHDT, CDR2 YYEEEE. The CDR3 is 16 residues long. V lost 0 bases, J lost 0 bases, and 7 bases lay in between. CDR3 DNA sequence: TGTGCCAGCAGCTTGGTGGGAGGCTCTGGGGCCAACGTCCTGACTTTC. Residues: CASSLVGGSGANVLTF. Drawing the rest from reference TRBV5-6 and TRBJ2-6, the complete variable domain is DAGVTQSPTHLIKTRGQQVTLRCSPKSGHDTVSWYQQALGQGPQFIFQYYEEEERQRGNFPDRFSGHQFPNYSSELNVNALLLGDSALYLCASSLVGGSGANVLTFGAGSRLTVL.

The sample holds one count of this clone. This chain joins TRBV5-4 and TRBJ1-1; 8 bases are a match to TRBD1. CDR1 is SGHNT and CDR2 is YYREEE in the germline V gene (reference sequence). V gave up 0 bases and J gave up 3 bases; unmatched junction bases: 4. CDR3 length: 15 residues. This chain's CDR3 is CASSLAGGEYTEAFF. DNA for the CDR3: TGTGCCAGCAGCTTGGCAGGGGGCGAGTACACTGAAGCTTTCTTT.

The sample holds one count of this clone. V gene TRBV28 combines with J gene TRBJ1-1; no clear D gene. Germline values: CDR1 MDHEN, CDR2 SYDVKM. V lost 4 bases and J 6 bases, leaving 9 bases between the germline ends. The CDR3 loop spans 12 amino acids. The CDR3 coding sequence is TGTGCCAGCAGTTCCGGGGTTCCTGAAGCTTTCTTT. Translation: CASSSGVPEAFF.

The J gene is TRBJ2-3, the V gene TRBV4-2, with unresolved D. The V end was cut by 1 base, the J end by 0 bases, with 5 bases between. The CDR3 covers 14 residues. Germline V gene lookup returns CDR1 LGHNA and CDR2 YNFKEQ. CDR3: CASSQGLSTDTQYF. The CDR3 nucleotides read TGTGCCAGCAGCCAAGGGCTTAGCACAGATACGCAGTATTTT.

The chain carries TRBV18 and TRBJ1-2; 10 bases align to TRBD1. Looked up from germline, CDR1 is KGHSH and CDR2 is LQKENI. J lost 3 bases, V lost 5 bases, and 9 bases had no gene match. CDR3 length equals 16 residues. The CDR3 is CASSLGTGEYHYGYTF. CDR3 nucleotide sequence: TGTGCCAGCTCATTAGGGACAGGGGAGTATCACTATGGCTACACCTTC.

As concerns this clone: Other DNA sequences in the sample encode the same CDR3. In DNA, the CDR3 is TGTGCCAGCAGACCGACAGGGGTGGAGACCCAGTACTTC. Its protein product is CASRPTGVETQYF. The gene calls are TRBV2 and TRBJ2-5; 8 nucleotides line up with TRBD1. The CDR3 length is 13 residues. In germline, CDR1 is SNHLY, CDR2 FYNNEI. V lost 6 bases, J lost 5 bases, and 5 bases stayed unmatched.

The chain's CDR3 is CATGGVVNEQYF. The DNA of the CDR3 is TGTGCCACCGGGGGAGTCGTGAACGAGCAGTACTTC. This chain joins TRBV5-4 and TRBJ2-7, with D perhaps TRBD2 (6 bases). With 9 bases removed from V and 5 bases from J, the gap between germline ends came to 15 bases. There are 12 residues in the CDR3. Germline V CDR1 and CDR2: SGHNT, YYREEE (reference sequence).

The chain joins TRBV18 to TRBJ2-5; D remains unclear. CDR3 length equals 18 residues. Germline values: CDR1 KGHSH, CDR2 LQKENI. The V end was cut by 3 bases, the J end by 1 base, with 21 bases between. The DNA of the CDR3 is TGTGCCAGCTCACCCTACGCCGTAGGCCGCGGCCCCCAAGAGACCCAGTACTTC. Encoded protein: CASSPYAVGRGPQETQYF.

This chain uses TRBV7-2 with TRBJ2-7, with D perhaps matching TRBD2 (6 bases). Germline V lookup: CDR1 SGHTA, CDR2 FQGNSA. There are 13 residues in the CDR3. With 5 bases removed from V and 6 bases from J, the gap between germline ends came to 14 bases. The CDR3 DNA sequence: TGTGCCAGCAGCCCGGGAGTACTTGGCGAGCAGTACTTC. It yields the protein CASSPGVLGEQYF.

The rearrangement joins TRBV7-3 to TRBJ2-1; TRBD1 matches 8 bases. The germline V gene encodes CDR1 SGHTA and CDR2 FQGTGA. The CDR3 spans 15 residues. J was trimmed by 0 bases and V by 3 bases; bases with no gene match: 1. The CDR3 DNA follows: TGTGCCAGCAGCTTGACAGGGGACTCCTACAATGAGCAGTTCTTC. Translating it yields CASSLTGDSYNEQFF.

Of note for this clone: Other DNA sequences from this sample encode an identical CDR3 as well. V usage is TRBV29-1 and J usage is TRBJ1-2; D may be TRBD1 (6 bases). Looked up from germline, CDR1 is SQVTM and CDR2 is ANQGSEA. Trimming cost V 0 bases and J 8 bases, with 13 bases left between them. The CDR3 loop spans 13 amino acids. CDR3 loop: CSVEDRGQVGYTF. The CDR3 nucleotides read TGCAGCGTTGAAGACAGGGGCCAAGTCGGCTACACCTTC.